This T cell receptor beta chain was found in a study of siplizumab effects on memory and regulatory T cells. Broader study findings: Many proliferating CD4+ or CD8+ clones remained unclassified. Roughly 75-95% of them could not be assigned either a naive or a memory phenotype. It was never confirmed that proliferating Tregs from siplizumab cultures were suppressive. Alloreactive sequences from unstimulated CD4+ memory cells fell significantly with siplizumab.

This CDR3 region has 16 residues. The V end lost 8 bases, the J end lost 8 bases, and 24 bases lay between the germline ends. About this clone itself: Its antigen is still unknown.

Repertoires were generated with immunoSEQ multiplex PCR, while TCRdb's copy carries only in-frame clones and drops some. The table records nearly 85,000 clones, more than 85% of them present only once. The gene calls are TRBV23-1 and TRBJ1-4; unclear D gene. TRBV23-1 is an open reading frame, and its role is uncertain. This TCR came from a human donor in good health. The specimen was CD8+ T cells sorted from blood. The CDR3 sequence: CASGQVLKDQAEKLFF. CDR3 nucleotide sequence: TGCGCCAGCGGGCAGGTCCTAAAGGACCAAGCAGAAAAACTGTTTTTT.